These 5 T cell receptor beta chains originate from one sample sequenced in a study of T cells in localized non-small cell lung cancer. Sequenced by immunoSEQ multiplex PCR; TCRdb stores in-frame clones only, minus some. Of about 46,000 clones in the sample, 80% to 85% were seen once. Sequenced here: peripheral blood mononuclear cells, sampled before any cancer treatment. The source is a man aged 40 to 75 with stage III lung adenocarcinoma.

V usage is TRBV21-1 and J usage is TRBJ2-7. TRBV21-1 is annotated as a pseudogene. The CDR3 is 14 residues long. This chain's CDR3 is CASSKEGRAHEQYF. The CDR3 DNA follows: TGTGCCAGCAGCAAAGAGGGAAGGGCCCACGAGCAGTACTTC.

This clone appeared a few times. The CDR3 here is CASSFSTPPETQYF. CDR3 nucleotides: TGCGCCAGCAGCTTCTCCACTCCGCCCGAGACCCAGTACTTC. V usage is TRBV5-1 and J usage is TRBJ2-5; D unclear. The ends were cut back, 2 bases at V and 5 bases at J, with 13 bases in the middle. The CDR3 loop spans 14 amino acids. CDR1 and CDR2 (germline): SGHRS, YFSETQ. Together with reference TRBV5-1 and TRBJ2-5, the CDR3 gives the full variable domain: KAGVTQTPRYLIKTRGQQVTLSCSPISGHRSVSWYQQTPGQGLQFLFEYFSETQRNKGNFPGRFSGRQFSNSRSEMNVSTLELGDSALYLCASSFSTPPETQYFGPGTRLLVL.

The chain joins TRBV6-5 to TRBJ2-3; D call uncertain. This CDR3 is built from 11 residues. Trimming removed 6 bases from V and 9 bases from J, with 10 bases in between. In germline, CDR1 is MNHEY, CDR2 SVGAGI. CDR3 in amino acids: CASRLGQTQYF. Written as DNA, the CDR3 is TGTGCCAGCAGGCTGGGTCAGACGCAGTATTTT.

CDR3 nucleotide sequence: TGTGCCAGCAGTTTATCGGGGACAGGGTTCGGTGAGCAGTTCTTC. Encoded protein: CASSLSGTGFGEQFF. J is TRBJ2-1 and V is TRBV27; 9 bases are a match to TRBD1. Germline V gene lookup returns CDR1 MNHEY and CDR2 SMNVEV (reference sequence). This CDR3 comprises 15 residues. J gave up 9 bases and V 0 bases, and 6 bases lay outside the gene matches.

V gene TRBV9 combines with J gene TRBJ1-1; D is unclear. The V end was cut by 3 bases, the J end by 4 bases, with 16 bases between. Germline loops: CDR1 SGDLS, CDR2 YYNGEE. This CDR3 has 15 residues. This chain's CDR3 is CASSGPEAGGTEAFF. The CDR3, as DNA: TGTGCCAGCAGCGGCCCAGAGGCCGGTGGCACTGAAGCTTTCTTT.